This TCR beta chain derives from a study of T cell responses to AZD1222 COVID-19 vaccine. Study findings and constraints: Spike-specific TCR breadth rose after two AZD1222 doses, and depth rose as well.

This CDR3 is built from 13 residues. Germline V gives CDR1 MRHNA, CDR2 SNTAGT. The V and J ends lost 2 bases and 2 bases respectively, with 3 bases between them. With regard to this clone: The antigen is unknown.

Assay used: immunoSEQ multiplex PCR; TCRdb lists only in-frame clones, some missing. The table records roughly 130,000 clones, 75% to 90% of them present only once. The chain combines TRBV6-4 with TRBJ2-2; no definite D call. Here the sequenced sample was peripheral blood, taken on day 0 of AZD1222 vaccination. The receptor comes from an adult in good health. CDR3 region: CASSDTNTGELFF. In DNA form, the CDR3 reads TGTGCCAGCAGTGACACAAACACCGGGGAGCTGTTTTTT.